Presented here are 30 T cell receptor beta chains from one specimen sequenced in a study of blood T cell repertoires in COVID-19. The data were produced by immunoSEQ multiplex PCR, yet TCRdb's version contains in-frame clones alone and is incomplete. In the table there are hundreds of thousands of clones, around 88% of which are singletons. The sample taken for sequencing was peripheral blood. The receptors originated from a woman aged 60-75 years with COVID-19, enrolled during active disease.

This clone was detected once. Here the CDR3 DNA reads TGTGCCACCAGCAGAGCACTAGCGGGGGCCCGGGAGACCCAGTACTTC. Amino acid sequence: CATSRALAGARETQYF. V usage is TRBV15 and J usage is TRBJ2-5, with 11 bases fitting TRBD2. The CDR3 extends over 16 amino acids. Trimming removed 1 base from V and 5 bases from J; junction bases left unmatched: 6. Germline CDR1 is LNHNV and CDR2 is YYDKDF (reference sequence).

The chain uses TRBV19 and TRBJ2-1, with 9 nucleotides matching TRBD2. V gave up 8 bases and J gave up 4 bases; unmatched junction bases: 9. This CDR3 has 15 residues. Looked up from germline, CDR1 is LNHDA and CDR2 is SQIVND (reference sequence). The CDR3, as DNA: TGTGCCAGTCAGCGGGGGGCGGCCTTTTACAATGAGCAGTTCTTC. Translating gives CASQRGAAFYNEQFF.

The rearrangement uses TRBV2 and TRBJ2-3; 12 nucleotides line up with TRBD2. The trim removed 3 bases at V and 11 bases at J, leaving 6 bases unmatched. In germline, CDR1 is SNHLY, CDR2 FYNNEI. The CDR3 sequence is 14 residues long. The CDR3: CASSDILAGGEQYF. The CDR3 nucleotides read TGTGCCAGCAGTGATATACTAGCGGGGGGCGAGCAGTATTTT.

In this sample, this clone turned up once. The V gene is TRBV6-2 or TRBV6-3, the J gene TRBJ2-1; the D is unclear. The germline V gene has CDR1 MNHEY and CDR2 SVGEGT. This CDR3 contains 15 residues. Trimming shortened V by 4 bases and J by 3 bases, and 13 bases separated the two germline ends. CDR3 nucleotide sequence: TGTGCCAGCAGTTTAGCCCCCTCAAACTACAATGAGCAGTTCTTC. The encoded protein is CASSLAPSNYNEQFF.

This sequence joins TRBV5-1 and TRBJ2-1; D is possibly TRBD1 (5 bases). The length of the CDR3 is 14 residues. Germline V gene sequence: CDR1 SGHRS, CDR2 YFSETQ. V dropped 0 bases and J dropped 3 bases, with 7 bases sitting between them. The CDR3 bases are TGCGCCAGCAGCTTGGGCCAGGGCTACAATGAGCAGTTCTTC. Protein: CASSLGQGYNEQFF. The full variable domain, its missing parts supplied by reference TRBV5-1 and TRBJ2-1, is KAGVTQTPRYLIKTRGQQVTLSCSPISGHRSVSWYQQTPGQGLQFLFEYFSETQRNKGNFPGRFSGRQFSNSRSEMNVSTLELGDSALYLCASSLGQGYNEQFFGPGTRLTVL.

In its sample, this clone was seen once. CDR3 nucleotide sequence: TGCGCCAGCCGACAGGAGAGGGGTTTAGACTATGGCTACACCTTC. The encoded protein is CASRQERGLDYGYTF. V and J are TRBV10-1 and TRBJ1-2; TRBD1 is a possible D gene (6 bases). Trimming pared 8 bases from V and 3 bases from J, leaving 19 bases between. The germline V gene has CDR1 WNHNN and CDR2 SYGVQD (reference sequence). CDR3 length equals 15 residues.

This chain uses TRBV16 with TRBJ1-2; the D gene is possibly TRBD1 (5 bases). From germline, CDR1 is KGHSY and CDR2 FQNENV. Trimming took 6 bases from V and 0 from J, leaving 8 bases between them. The CDR3 has 13 amino acids. CDR3 protein: CASRKTANYGYTF. In DNA form, the CDR3 reads TGTGCCAGCAGAAAGACAGCTAACTATGGCTACACCTTC.

V is TRBV24-1 and J is TRBJ2-2, with D possibly matching TRBD1 (5 bases). CDR3 size: 14 residues. V shed 3 bases and J shed 2 bases, with 6 bases lying between them. The germline V gene encodes CDR1 KGHDR and CDR2 SFDVKD. The CDR3 sequence: CATSDGHNTGELFF. DNA of the CDR3: TGTGCCACCAGTGATGGACATAACACCGGGGAGCTGTTTTTT.

This clone was picked up a small number of times. This sample also contains other DNA sequences that code for the same CDR3. The chain uses TRBV5-4 and TRBJ1-1; D unclear. Germline CDR1 SGHNT, CDR2 YYREEE (reference sequence). The CDR3 consists of 12 residues. V lost 4 bases to trimming and J lost 4 bases, with 8 bases between them. The CDR3 region is CASSPEGTEAFF. The DNA for the CDR3 is TGTGCCAGCAGCCCAGAGGGCACTGAAGCTTTCTTT. Combining the CDR3 with reference TRBV5-4 and TRBJ1-1 gives the whole variable domain ETGVTQSPTHLIKTRGQQVTLRCSSQSGHNTVSWYQQALGQGPQFIFQYYREEENGRGNFPPRFSGLQFPNYSSELNVNALELDDSALYLCASSPEGTEAFFGQGTRLTVV.

The chain is built from TRBV6-2 or TRBV6-3 and TRBJ2-7; 14 bases align to TRBD2. J gave up 2 bases and V 2 bases, and 8 bases lay outside the gene matches. Germline V CDR1 and CDR2: MNHEY, SVGEGT. This CDR3 has 18 amino acids. CDR3 in amino acids: CASSYPGTSGGYTYEQYF. For the CDR3, the DNA is TGTGCCAGCAGTTACCCCGGGACTAGCGGGGGTTACACCTACGAGCAGTACTTC.

J is TRBJ1-2 and V is TRBV12-3 or TRBV12-4; no firm D call. The CDR3 runs 12 residues. V lost 3 bases, J lost 9 bases, and 11 bases lay in between. CDR3 nucleotides: TGTGCCAGCAGTTTGAGTCCCCTTCGCTACACCTTC. This encodes CASSLSPLRYTF.

This clone has just a few counts. This sequence joins TRBV5-5 and TRBJ2-3, with TRBD2 identical over 7 bases. CDR1 and CDR2 from the germline V gene are SGHKS and YYEKEE (reference sequence). Germline trimming cut 0 bases from V and 6 bases from J; bases unmatched to any gene: 10. There are 16 residues in the CDR3. The CDR3 nucleotides read TGTGCCAGCAGCTTGGAAGGGACTAACAATTGGGATACGCAGTATTTT. Its translation: CASSLEGTNNWDTQYF.

This clone was observed once. This sequence joins TRBV7-7 and TRBJ2-3, with TRBD2 as a possible D gene (7 bases). The length of the CDR3 is 16 residues. Germline V gene sequence: CDR1 SSHAT, CDR2 FNYEAQ (reference sequence). The V gene lost 5 bases and the J gene lost 7 bases, with 22 bases spanning the gap. CDR3 sequence reads: CASSLLSGGGENTQYF. In DNA form, the CDR3 reads TGTGCCAGCAGCCTCCTCTCGGGGGGCGGGGAAAATACGCAGTATTTT.

This chain's CDR3 is CAIQRRGAHTEAFF. The CDR3 nucleotides are TGTGCCATCCAGCGGCGGGGGGCTCACACTGAAGCTTTCTTT. The V and J genes are TRBV6-5 and TRBJ1-1; possibly TRBD1 for D (6 bases). V lost 10 bases and J lost 3, with 18 bases in between. Per germline, CDR1 MNHEY and CDR2 SVGAGI. The CDR3 length is 14 residues.

The chain combines TRBV6-5 with TRBJ1-2; D is perhaps TRBD1 (5 bases). There are 13 residues in the CDR3. The V gene lost 11 bases and the J gene lost 2 bases, with 15 bases spanning the gap. Germline V lookup: CDR1 MNHEY, CDR2 SVGAGI. CDR3 residues: CAVRPGGNYGYTF. CDR3 sequence (DNA): TGTGCCGTCCGCCCGGGGGGGAACTATGGCTACACCTTC.

This clone was recorded only once. The V gene is TRBV5-1, the J gene TRBJ2-5, with 11 bases that match TRBD2. The CDR3 covers 15 residues. After removal of 3 bases from V and 3 bases from J, the junction contained 4 bases not matched to a gene. From germline, CDR1 is SGHRS and CDR2 YFSETQ. The CDR3 DNA reads TGCGCCAGCAGCTGGGAGGGACTAGCGGAAGAGACCCAGTACTTC. This translates into CASSWEGLAEETQYF.

This clone was counted only a few times. The chain carries TRBV28 and TRBJ1-3; D remains ambiguous. CDR1 is MDHEN and CDR2 is SYDVKM in the germline V gene. The CDR3 is made up of 13 amino acids. V gave up 5 bases and J gave up 5 bases, with 10 bases separating them. The CDR3 is CASSLGARNTIYF. The CDR3 nucleotides are TGTGCCAGCAGTCTAGGCGCGAGAAACACCATATATTTT.

The V call is TRBV21-1, the J call TRBJ2-3; TRBD2 was called by the table and not checked on the DNA. TRBV21-1 is shown as a pseudogene. The CDR3 has 15 residues. The CDR3 coding sequence is TGTGCCAGCAGCAAAGAAAGAGCGGGCACAGATACGCAGTATTTT. As protein: CASSKERAGTDTQYF.

This chain connects TRBV6-2 or TRBV6-3 to TRBJ1-1; 7 nucleotides match TRBD1. The CDR3 runs 12 residues. Germline lookup yields CDR1 MNHEY and CDR2 SVGEGT. The trim removed 6 bases at V and 6 bases at J, leaving 4 bases unmatched. The CDR3 here is CASSRQGPEAFF. CDR3 nucleotides: TGTGCCAGCAGCCGACAGGGTCCTGAAGCTTTCTTT.

The chain couples TRBV3-1 (or the pseudogene TRBV3-2) to TRBJ2-1; unclear D gene. Per the germline V gene, CDR1 is LGHDT and CDR2 is YNNKEL (reference sequence). The CDR3 loop spans 12 amino acids. Trimming shortened V by 4 bases and J by 6 bases, and 7 bases separated the two germline ends. In nucleotides, the CDR3 is TGTGCCAGCAGCCCTAATTTCAATGAGCAGTTCTTC. It encodes CASSPNFNEQFF.

V gene TRBV5-1 combines with J gene TRBJ1-2; tentative D call: TRBD1 (6 bases). There are 14 residues in the CDR3. Germline CDR1 is SGHRS and CDR2 is YFSETQ. V gave up 0 bases and J gave up 6 bases, with 12 bases separating them. The chain's CDR3 is CASSLVGQGHGYTF. Written as DNA, the CDR3 is TGCGCCAGCAGCTTGGTGGGACAAGGCCATGGCTACACCTTC. Variable domain in full (rest from reference TRBV5-1 and TRBJ1-2): KAGVTQTPRYLIKTRGQQVTLSCSPISGHRSVSWYQQTPGQGLQFLFEYFSETQRNKGNFPGRFSGRQFSNSRSEMNVSTLELGDSALYLCASSLVGQGHGYTFGSGTRLTVV.

In DNA, the CDR3 is TGTGCCAGTAGCGGACTAGCGGGCCTTTATGAGCAGTTCTTC. It encodes CASSGLAGLYEQFF. The chain recombines TRBV19 with TRBJ2-1; 11 positions agree with TRBD2. J was trimmed by 8 bases and V by 6 bases; bases with no gene match: 6. Germline assignment: CDR1 LNHDA and CDR2 SQIVND (reference sequence). This CDR3 has 14 amino acids.

This chain joins TRBV6-1 and TRBJ1-6, with a tentative D call TRBD1 (6 bases). Germline CDR1 MNHNS, CDR2 SASEGT. Trimming left V 2 bases short and J 3 bases short, with 8 bases between. The CDR3 sequence is 15 residues long. The CDR3, as DNA: TGTGCCAGCAGTGAACTACAGGGCTATAATTCACCCCTCCACTTT. Residues: CASSELQGYNSPLHF.

J is TRBJ2-2 and V is TRBV14; D not certain. The CDR3 has 15 residues. Germline assignment: CDR1 SGHDN and CDR2 FVKESK. V was clipped by 3 bases and J by 5 bases, with 13 bases between them. CDR3 coding DNA: TGTGCCAGCAGCCACGGCCTAATAGCAACCGGGGAGCTGTTTTTT. As protein: CASSHGLIATGELFF.

V gene TRBV19 combines with J gene TRBJ2-7; tentative D call: TRBD1 (5 bases). V was trimmed by 5 bases and J by 0 bases, leaving 14 bases between them. CDR3 length equals 15 residues. CDR1 and CDR2 from the germline V gene are LNHDA and SQIVND (reference sequence). CDR3 region: CASSFDSQTSYEQYF. The CDR3 DNA sequence: TGTGCCAGTAGTTTCGACAGCCAGACCTCCTACGAGCAGTACTTC.

J is TRBJ2-7 and V is TRBV13, with D possibly being TRBD2 (5 bases). Germline CDR1 is PRHDT and CDR2 is FYEKMQ (reference sequence). The CDR3 totals 14 residues. V lost 6 bases and J 0 bases, leaving 12 bases between the germline ends. The CDR3 is CASRSGESSYEQYF. The CDR3 DNA follows: TGTGCCAGCAGATCCGGGGAGAGCTCCTACGAGCAGTACTTC.

Concerning this clone itself: Different DNA sequences within this sample yield the same CDR3. V is TRBV7-3 and J is TRBJ2-1, with D maybe TRBD2 (5 bases). Germline V gene data show CDR1 as SGHTA and CDR2 as FQGTGA. This CDR3 has 11 amino acids. Trimming cost V 4 bases and J 10 bases, with 8 bases left between them. The CDR3: CASSSGGEQFF. Written as DNA, the CDR3 is TGTGCCAGCAGCTCGGGCGGGGAGCAGTTCTTC. Full variable domain (rest looked up from reference TRBV7-3 and TRBJ2-1): GAGVSQTPSNKVTEKGKYVELRCDPISGHTALYWYRQSLGQGPEFLIYFQGTGAADDSGLPNDRFFAVRPEGSVSTLKIQRTERGDSAVYLCASSSGGEQFFGPGTRLTVL.

J is TRBJ1-2 and V is TRBV5-1, with TRBD1 matching over 8 bases. Trimming removed 0 bases from V and 3 bases from J; junction bases left unmatched: 10. The length of the CDR3 is 17 residues. Germline CDR1 is SGHRS and CDR2 is YFSETQ. As DNA, the CDR3 is TGCGCCAGCAGCTTGGCCGGGACAGGTCCTATCGACTATGGCTACACCTTC. Protein sequence: CASSLAGTGPIDYGYTF.

This chain joins TRBV4-1 and TRBJ1-1, with D unclear. The CDR3 covers 16 residues. V was pared by 1 base and J by 3 bases, with 15 bases between. CDR1 is MGHRA, CDR2 YSYEKL, per germline. In DNA, the CDR3 is TGCGCCAGCAGCCAAGGGCAAGGGAGTCAGGACACTGAAGCTTTCTTT. Translated, it gives CASSQGQGSQDTEAFF.

This clone was seen once. The chain links TRBV6-5 to TRBJ1-6; TRBD1 might be the D (5 bases). There are 16 residues in the CDR3. V lost 0 bases and J lost 8, with 14 bases in between. Germline CDR1 and CDR2: MNHEY and SVGAGI. CDR3 nucleotide sequence: TGTGCCAGCAGTTACTCGGGTATTCGGGGGGATTCACCCCTCCACTTT. Translated, it gives CASSYSGIRGDSPLHF.